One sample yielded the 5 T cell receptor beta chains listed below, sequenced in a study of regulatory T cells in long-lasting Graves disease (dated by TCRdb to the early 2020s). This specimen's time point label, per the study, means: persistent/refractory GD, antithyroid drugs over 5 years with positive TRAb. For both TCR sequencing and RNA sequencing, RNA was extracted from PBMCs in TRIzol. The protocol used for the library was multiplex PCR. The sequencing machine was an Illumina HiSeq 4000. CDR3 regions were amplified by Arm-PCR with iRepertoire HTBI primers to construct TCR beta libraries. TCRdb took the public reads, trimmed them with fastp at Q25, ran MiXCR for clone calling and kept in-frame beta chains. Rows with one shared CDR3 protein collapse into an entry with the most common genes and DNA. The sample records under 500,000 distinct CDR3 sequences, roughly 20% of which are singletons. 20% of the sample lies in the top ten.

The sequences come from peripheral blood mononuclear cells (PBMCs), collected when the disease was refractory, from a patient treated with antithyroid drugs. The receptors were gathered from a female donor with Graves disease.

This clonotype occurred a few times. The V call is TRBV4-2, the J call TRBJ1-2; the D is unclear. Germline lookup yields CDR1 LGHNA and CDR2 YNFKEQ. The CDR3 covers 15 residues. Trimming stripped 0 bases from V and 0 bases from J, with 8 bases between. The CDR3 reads CASSQESYANYGYTF. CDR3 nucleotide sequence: TGTGCCAGCAGCCAAGAATCGTATGCTAACTATGGCTACACCTTC.

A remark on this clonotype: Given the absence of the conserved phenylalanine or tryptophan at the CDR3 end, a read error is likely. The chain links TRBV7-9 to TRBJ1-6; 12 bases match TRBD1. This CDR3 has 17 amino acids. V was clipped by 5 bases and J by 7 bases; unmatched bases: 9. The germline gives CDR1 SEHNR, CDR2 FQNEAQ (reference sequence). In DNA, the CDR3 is TGTGCCAGCAGCCATGGGGACAGGGGGCCGAGGAATTCACCCCTCCACCTT. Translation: CASSHGDRGPRNSPLHL.

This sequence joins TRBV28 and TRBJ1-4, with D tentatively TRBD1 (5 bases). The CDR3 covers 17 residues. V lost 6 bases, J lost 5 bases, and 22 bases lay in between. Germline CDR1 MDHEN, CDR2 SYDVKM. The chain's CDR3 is CASSLESVWQGNEKLFF. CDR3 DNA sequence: TGTGCCAGCAGCTTAGAATCTGTGTGGCAGGGCAATGAAAAACTGTTTTTT.

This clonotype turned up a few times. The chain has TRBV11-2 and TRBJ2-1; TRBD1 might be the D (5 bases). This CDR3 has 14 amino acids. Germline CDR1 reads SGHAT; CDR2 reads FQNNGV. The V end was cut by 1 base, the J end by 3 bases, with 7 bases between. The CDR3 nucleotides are TGTGCCAGCAGCTTAGGACAGAACTACAATGAGCAGTTCTTC. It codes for CASSLGQNYNEQFF. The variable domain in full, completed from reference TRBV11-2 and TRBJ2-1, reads EAGVAQSPRYKIIEKRQSVAFWCNPISGHATLYWYQQILGQGPKLLIQFQNNGVVDDSQLPKDRFSAERLKGVDSTLKIQPAKLEDSAVYLCASSLGQNYNEQFFGPGTRLTVL.

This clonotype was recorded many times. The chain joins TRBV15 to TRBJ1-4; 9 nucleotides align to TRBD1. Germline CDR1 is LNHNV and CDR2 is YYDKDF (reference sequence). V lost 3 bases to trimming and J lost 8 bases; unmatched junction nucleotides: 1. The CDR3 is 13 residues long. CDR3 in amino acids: CATSRDRGEKLFF. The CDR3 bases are TGTGCCACCAGCAGGGACAGGGGAGAAAAACTGTTTTTT. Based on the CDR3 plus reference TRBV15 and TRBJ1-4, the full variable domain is DAMVIQNPRYQVTQFGKPVTLSCSQTLNHNVMYWYQQKSSQAPKLLFHYYDKDFNNEADTPDNFQSRRPNTSFCFLDIRSPGLGDTAMYLCATSRDRGEKLFFGSGTQLSVL.